The rows below give T cell receptor beta chains drawn from one sample of a study of blood T cell repertoires in COVID-19. TCRdb's table, derived via immunoSEQ multiplex PCR, lists solely in-frame clones and lacks some. Of roughly 100,000 clones in the sample, 84% were seen once. Sequencing was performed on peripheral blood. Source of these receptors: a man in his sixties with acute or convalescent COVID-19. Each CDR3 is given without its conserved first and last residue.

TRBV4-3,TRBJ2-1,ASSHLTGTGRSYNEQF
TRBV30,TRBJ2-2,AWSSREIRTGELF
TRBV5-4,TRBJ2-1,ASSETSGASYNEQF
TRBV5-4,TRBJ2-1,ASSREGGSSYNEQF
TRBV5-6,TRBJ1-2,ASSLRAPGGYT
TRBV9,TRBJ2-7,ASSAQDRVFYEQY
TRBV10-1,TRBJ2-7,ASSESGWTAPNEQY
TRBV18,TRBJ2-7,ASSPSGRNEQY
TRBV18,TRBJ1-2,ASSPPSEGFGYT
TRBV18,TRBJ2-5,ASSLEYAKETQY
TRBV10-3,TRBJ2-1,AISEWGGADGEQF
TRBV3-1/TRBV3-2,TRBJ2-5,ASSQSLGGETQY
TRBV5-4,TRBJ2-7,ASSPGNPEQY
TRBV2,TRBJ1-6,ASNTDRGGSPLH
TRBV9,TRBJ2-3,ASSVEGTSGDYTDTQY
TRBV7-9,TRBJ1-1,ASSLTGKPTEAF
TRBV19,TRBJ2-2,ASSQGTGPTGELF
TRBV30,TRBJ1-5,AWRAKTGGYSNQPQH
TRBV5-1,TRBJ2-5,ASSSDTRRGETQY
TRBV5-1,TRBJ1-5,ASRVGTGSQPQH
TRBV3-1/TRBV3-2,TRBJ1-5,ASSQASRVNQPQH
TRBV27,TRBJ2-2,ASSLSEVAGGRELF
TRBV7-2,TRBJ1-4,ASSLGGHNEKLF
TRBV19,TRBJ2-1,ASSNRLAGGLAEQF
TRBV6-2/TRBV6-3,TRBJ2-1,ASSDTGTGYNEQF
TRBV6-5,TRBJ1-5,ASSRDSRGSSQH
TRBV6-6,TRBJ2-7,ASSAQTGGWDEQY
TRBV19,TRBJ2-1,ASSIFGSLSYNEQF
TRBV6-5,TRBJ2-1,ASSQAGGGNEQF
TRBV7-7,TRBJ2-7,ASSPAGQGPSEQY
TRBV4-2,TRBJ1-2,ASSQDGQGTNAARTMRYT
TRBV7-9,TRBJ1-6,ASSPGQAGGSPLH
TRBV5-6,TRBJ2-5,ASSLVSTQETQY
TRBV15,TRBJ2-5,ATSARLQETQY
TRBV27,TRBJ2-3,ASSFGTGENTQY
TRBV13,TRBJ1-3,ASSQRDRGSGNTIY
TRBV5-8,TRBJ1-6,ASSSKTGGNSPLH
TRBV12-5,TRBJ1-5,ASGLNGRQPQH
TRBV7-2,TRBJ2-1,ASSSRTGGVYEQF
TRBV24-1,TRBJ2-1,ATSEWTSGSSNEQF
TRBV18,TRBJ1-1,ASSGLVRNTEAF